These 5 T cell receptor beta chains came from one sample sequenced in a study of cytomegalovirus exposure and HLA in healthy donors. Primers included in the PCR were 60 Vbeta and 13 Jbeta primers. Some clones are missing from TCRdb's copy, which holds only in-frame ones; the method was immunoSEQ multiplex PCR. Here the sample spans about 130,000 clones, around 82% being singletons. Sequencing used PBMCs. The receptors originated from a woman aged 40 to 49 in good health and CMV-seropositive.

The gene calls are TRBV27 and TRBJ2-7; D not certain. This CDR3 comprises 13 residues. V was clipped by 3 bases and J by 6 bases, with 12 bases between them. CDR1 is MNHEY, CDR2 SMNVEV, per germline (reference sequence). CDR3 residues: CASSFGGDREQYF. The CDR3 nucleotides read TGTGCCAGCAGTTTCGGCGGAGACCGCGAGCAGTACTTC.

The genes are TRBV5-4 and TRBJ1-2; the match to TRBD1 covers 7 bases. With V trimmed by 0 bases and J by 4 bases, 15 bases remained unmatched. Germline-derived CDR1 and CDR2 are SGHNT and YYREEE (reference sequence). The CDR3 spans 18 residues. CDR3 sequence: CASSLGWLSAGGLYGYTF. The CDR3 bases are TGTGCCAGCAGCTTGGGCTGGCTCTCGGCAGGGGGTCTCTATGGCTACACCTTC.

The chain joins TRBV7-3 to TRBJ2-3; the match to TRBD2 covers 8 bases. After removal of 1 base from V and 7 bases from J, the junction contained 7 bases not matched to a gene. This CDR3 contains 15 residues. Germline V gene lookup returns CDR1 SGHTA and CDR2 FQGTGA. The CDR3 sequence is CASSLKSSGSYTQYF. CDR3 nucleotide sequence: TGTGCCAGCAGCTTAAAGTCCAGCGGGAGTTATACGCAGTATTTT. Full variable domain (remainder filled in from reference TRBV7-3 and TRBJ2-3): GAGVSQTPSNKVTEKGKYVELRCDPISGHTALYWYRQSLGQGPEFLIYFQGTGAADDSGLPNDRFFAVRPEGSVSTLKIQRTERGDSAVYLCASSLKSSGSYTQYFGPGTRLTVL.

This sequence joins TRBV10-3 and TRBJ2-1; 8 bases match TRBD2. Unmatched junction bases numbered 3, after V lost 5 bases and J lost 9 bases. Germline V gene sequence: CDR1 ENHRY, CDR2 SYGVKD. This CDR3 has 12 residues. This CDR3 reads CAISQRESEQFF. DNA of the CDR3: TGTGCCATCAGTCAGCGGGAGAGTGAGCAGTTCTTC.

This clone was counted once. In DNA, the CDR3 is TGTGCCAGTAGTTTACAGGGAAAGAGTGAAAAACTGTTTTTT. It codes for CASSLQGKSEKLFF. The chain carries TRBV19 and TRBJ1-4; D perhaps matches TRBD1 (6 bases). Looked up from germline, CDR1 is LNHDA and CDR2 is SQIVND (reference sequence). Trimming stripped 5 bases from V and 7 bases from J, with 14 bases between. The CDR3 contains 14 residues.